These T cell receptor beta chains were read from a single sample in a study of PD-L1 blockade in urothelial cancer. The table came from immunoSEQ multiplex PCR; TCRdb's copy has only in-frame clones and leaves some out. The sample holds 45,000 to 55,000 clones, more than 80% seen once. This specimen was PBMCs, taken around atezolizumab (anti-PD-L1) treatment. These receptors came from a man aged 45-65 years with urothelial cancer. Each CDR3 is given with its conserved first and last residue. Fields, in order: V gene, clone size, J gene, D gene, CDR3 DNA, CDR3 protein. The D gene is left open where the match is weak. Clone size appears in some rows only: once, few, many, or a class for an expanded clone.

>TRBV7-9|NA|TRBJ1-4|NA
TGTGCCAGCAGCTTGTCGGGACAACACCTGAATGAAAAACTGTTTTTT
CASSLSGQHLNEKLFF
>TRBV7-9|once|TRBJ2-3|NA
TGTGCCAGCAGACGTGACAGCCCTAGCACAGATACGCAGTATTTT
CASRRDSPSTDTQYF
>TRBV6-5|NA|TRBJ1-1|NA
TGTGCCAGCAGACGAACAGGGATGAACACTGAAGCTTTCTTT
CASRRTGMNTEAFF
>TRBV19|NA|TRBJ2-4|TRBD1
TGTGCCAGTAGTGTAGGACAGGGACCTATAGCCAAAAACATTCAGTACTTC
CASSVGQGPIAKNIQYF
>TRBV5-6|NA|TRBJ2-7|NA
TGTGCCAGCAGCTCGGTTGGTCCCTACGAGCAGTACTTC
CASSSVGPYEQYF
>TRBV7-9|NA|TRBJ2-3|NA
TGTGCCAGCAGCCCCCGAGGGGGTACGCAGTATTTT
CASSPRGGTQYF
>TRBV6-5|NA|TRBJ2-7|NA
TGTGCCAGCAGTTACGCGGGGACGGACTACGAGCAGTACTTC
CASSYAGTDYEQYF
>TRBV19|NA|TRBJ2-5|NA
TGTGCCACCGACACCCACGATAGAAAGGAGACCCAGTACTTC
CATDTHDRKETQYF
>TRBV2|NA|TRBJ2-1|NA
TGTGCCAGCATCCCGGGACACACGTCCTACAATGAGCAGTTCTTC
CASIPGHTSYNEQFF
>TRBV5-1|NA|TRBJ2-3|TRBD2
TGCGCCAGCAGCTTGGGACTAGCGCAGCCAGATACGCAGTATTTT
CASSLGLAQPDTQYF
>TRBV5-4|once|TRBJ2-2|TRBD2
TGTGCCAGCAGCCCCCTCGGGGGGGGTCTAACCGGGGAGCTGTTTTTT
CASSPLGGGLTGELFF
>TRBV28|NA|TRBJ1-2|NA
TGTGCCAGCAGTTTGTTGGATTTCTACGGGGGCTACACCTTC
CASSLLDFYGGYTF
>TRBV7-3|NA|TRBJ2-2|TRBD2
TGTGCCAGCAGCCCCCGGACTAGCGGGAGTAGGGGGGAGCTGTTTTTT
CASSPRTSGSRGELFF
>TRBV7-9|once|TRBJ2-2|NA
TGTGCCAGCAGCTTAGGAGCGGGCGGGGACACCGGGGAGCTGTTTTTT
CASSLGAGGDTGELFF
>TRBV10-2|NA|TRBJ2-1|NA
TGCGCCAGCAGCAGGGAGGCTGAGCAGTTCTTC
CASSREAEQFF
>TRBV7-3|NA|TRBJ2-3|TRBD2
TGTGCCAGCAGTCCAACTAGCGGGGTCAATACGCAGTATTTT
CASSPTSGVNTQYF
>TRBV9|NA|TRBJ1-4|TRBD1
TGTGCCAGCAGCGTAGGGTCAGGGGGGAATGAAAAACTGTTTTTT
CASSVGSGGNEKLFF
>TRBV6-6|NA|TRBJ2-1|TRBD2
TGTGCCAGCAGTCTAGGGACTAGCGATGAGCAGTTCTTC
CASSLGTSDEQFF
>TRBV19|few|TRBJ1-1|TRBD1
TGTGCCAGTAGTATAGCGGCACAGGGGGCCGCGGCCACTGAAGCTTTCTTT
CASSIAAQGAAATEAFF
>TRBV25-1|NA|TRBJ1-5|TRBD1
TGTGCCAGCAGTGACCTCGTGGCAGGGGGTAGCAATCAGCCCCAGCATTTT
CASSDLVAGGSNQPQHF
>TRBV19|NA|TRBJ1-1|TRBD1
TGTGCCAGTAGTCAGGGGGTAAGCACTGAAGCTTTCTTT
CASSQGVSTEAFF
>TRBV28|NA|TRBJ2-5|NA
TGTGCCAGCACCTCATCCGGGGGGCTGGTGTTGAAGACCCAGTACTTC
CASTSSGGLVLKTQYF
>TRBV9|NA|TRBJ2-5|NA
TGTGCCAGCAGCGACTCCCCGTACGAGACCCAGTACTTC
CASSDSPYETQYF
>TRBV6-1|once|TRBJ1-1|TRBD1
TGTGCCAGCAGTGAAGGACGGGACAGGCGGAACACTGAAGCTTTCTTT
CASSEGRDRRNTEAFF
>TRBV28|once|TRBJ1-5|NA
TGTGCCAGCAGTTTATGGGCTCAGGGAAGGCGGAATCAGCCCCAGCATTTT
CASSLWAQGRRNQPQHF
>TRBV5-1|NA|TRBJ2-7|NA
TGCGCCAGCAGCTTGCAGGGGAGAGGCTACGAGCAGTACTTC
CASSLQGRGYEQYF
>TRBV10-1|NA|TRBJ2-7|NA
TGCGCCAGCAGTGACAGTCCTTACGAGCAGTACTTC
CASSDSPYEQYF
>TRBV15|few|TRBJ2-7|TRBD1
TGTGCCACCAGCAGAGGGCACAGGGGTCTGACCTACGAGCAGTACTTC
CATSRGHRGLTYEQYF
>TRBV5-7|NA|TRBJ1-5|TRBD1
TGTGCCAGCAGAAAACAGGGGTTCAATCAGCCCCAGCATTTT
CASRKQGFNQPQHF
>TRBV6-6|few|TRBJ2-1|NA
TGTGCCAGCAGTCCTAAGGAGGTTTACAATGAGCAGTTCTTC
CASSPKEVYNEQFF